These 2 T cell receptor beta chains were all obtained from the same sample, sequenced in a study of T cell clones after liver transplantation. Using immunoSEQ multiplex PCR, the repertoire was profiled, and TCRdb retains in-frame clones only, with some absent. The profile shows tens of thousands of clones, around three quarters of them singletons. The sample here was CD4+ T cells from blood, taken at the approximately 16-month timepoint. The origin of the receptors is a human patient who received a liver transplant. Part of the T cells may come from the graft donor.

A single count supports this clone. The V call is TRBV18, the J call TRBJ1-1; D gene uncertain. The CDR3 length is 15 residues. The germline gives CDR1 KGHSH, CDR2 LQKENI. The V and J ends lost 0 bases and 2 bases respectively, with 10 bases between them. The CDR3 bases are TGTGCCAGCTCACCACCGTCACACGTTAACACTGAAGCTTTCTTT. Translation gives CASSPPSHVNTEAFF.

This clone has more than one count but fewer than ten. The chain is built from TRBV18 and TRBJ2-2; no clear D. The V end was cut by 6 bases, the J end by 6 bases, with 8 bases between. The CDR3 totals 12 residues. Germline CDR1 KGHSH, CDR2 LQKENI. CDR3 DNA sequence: TGTGCCAGCTCCACCGACGCCGGGGAGCTGTTTTTT. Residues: CASSTDAGELFF.